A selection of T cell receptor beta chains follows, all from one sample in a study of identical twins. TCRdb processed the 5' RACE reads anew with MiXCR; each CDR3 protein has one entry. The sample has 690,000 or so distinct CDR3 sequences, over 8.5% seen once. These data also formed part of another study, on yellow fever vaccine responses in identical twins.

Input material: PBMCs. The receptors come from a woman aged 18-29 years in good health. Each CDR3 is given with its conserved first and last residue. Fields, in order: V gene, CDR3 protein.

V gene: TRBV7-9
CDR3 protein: CASSFTTRDSPYEQYF

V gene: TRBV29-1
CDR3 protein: CSVEGGASEVWNEQFF

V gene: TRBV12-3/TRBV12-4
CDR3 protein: CASSLTGGDEKLFF

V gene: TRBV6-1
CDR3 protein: CASRGQGETSYGYTF

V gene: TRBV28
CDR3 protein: CASSLASMGSGRDTQYF

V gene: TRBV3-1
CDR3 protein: CASAGGSYNEQFF

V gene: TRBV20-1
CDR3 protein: CSARDTRVAGIYNEQFF

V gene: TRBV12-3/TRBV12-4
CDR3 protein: CASRSPGSSYNSPLHF

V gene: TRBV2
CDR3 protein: CASGQGEVYEQYF

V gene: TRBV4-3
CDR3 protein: CASSQSGTSVYNEQFF

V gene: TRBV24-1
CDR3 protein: CATSGPGLVTDTQYF

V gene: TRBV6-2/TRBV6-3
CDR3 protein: CASSWTNTEAFF

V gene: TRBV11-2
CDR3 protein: CASSFVGGALPYEQYF

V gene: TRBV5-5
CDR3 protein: CASSLEVGNQPQHF

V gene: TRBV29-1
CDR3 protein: CSVPQGAVNTGELFF

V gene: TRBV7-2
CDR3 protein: CASSLVRGSGSYEQYF

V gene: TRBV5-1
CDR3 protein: CASSLGEGVSNEQFF

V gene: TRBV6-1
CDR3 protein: CASSEATIRPGLAGSTDTQYF

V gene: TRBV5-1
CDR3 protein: CASSLYGGSTDTQYF

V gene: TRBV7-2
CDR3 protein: CASSLAGGGEKLFF

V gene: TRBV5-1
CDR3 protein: CASSLMAGDTGELFF

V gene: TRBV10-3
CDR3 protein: CAISELKASGDTQYF

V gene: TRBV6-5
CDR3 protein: CASTRDRETQYF

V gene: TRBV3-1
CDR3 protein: CASSQVGTGPFGEQYF

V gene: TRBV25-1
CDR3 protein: CASSEYRQGNALRYGYTF

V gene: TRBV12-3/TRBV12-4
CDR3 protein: CASSLGASSNQPQHF

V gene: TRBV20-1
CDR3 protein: CSVPGGSTDTQYF

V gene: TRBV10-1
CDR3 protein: CASSESGFSYNEQFF

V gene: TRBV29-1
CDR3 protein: CSVQGVWDGYTF

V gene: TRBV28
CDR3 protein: CASSLGHGSNRETQYF

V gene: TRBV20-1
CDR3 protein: CSARDGRYTGELFF